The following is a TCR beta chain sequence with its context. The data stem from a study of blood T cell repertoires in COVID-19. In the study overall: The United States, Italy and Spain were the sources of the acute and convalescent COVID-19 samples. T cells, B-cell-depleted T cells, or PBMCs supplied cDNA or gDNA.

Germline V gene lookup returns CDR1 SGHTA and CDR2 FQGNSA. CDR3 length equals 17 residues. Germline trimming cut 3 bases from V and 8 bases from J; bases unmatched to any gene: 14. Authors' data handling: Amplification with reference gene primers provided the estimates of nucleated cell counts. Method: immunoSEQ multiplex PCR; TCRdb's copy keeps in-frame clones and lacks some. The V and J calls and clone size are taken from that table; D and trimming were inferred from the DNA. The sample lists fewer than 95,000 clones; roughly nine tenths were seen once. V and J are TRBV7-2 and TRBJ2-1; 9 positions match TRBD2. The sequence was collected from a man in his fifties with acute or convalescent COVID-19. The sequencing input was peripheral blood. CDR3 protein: CASSFPGGRGGKDEQFF. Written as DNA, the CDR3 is TGTGCCAGCAGCTTCCCAGGAGGGCGGGGGGGCAAAGATGAGCAGTTCTTC.